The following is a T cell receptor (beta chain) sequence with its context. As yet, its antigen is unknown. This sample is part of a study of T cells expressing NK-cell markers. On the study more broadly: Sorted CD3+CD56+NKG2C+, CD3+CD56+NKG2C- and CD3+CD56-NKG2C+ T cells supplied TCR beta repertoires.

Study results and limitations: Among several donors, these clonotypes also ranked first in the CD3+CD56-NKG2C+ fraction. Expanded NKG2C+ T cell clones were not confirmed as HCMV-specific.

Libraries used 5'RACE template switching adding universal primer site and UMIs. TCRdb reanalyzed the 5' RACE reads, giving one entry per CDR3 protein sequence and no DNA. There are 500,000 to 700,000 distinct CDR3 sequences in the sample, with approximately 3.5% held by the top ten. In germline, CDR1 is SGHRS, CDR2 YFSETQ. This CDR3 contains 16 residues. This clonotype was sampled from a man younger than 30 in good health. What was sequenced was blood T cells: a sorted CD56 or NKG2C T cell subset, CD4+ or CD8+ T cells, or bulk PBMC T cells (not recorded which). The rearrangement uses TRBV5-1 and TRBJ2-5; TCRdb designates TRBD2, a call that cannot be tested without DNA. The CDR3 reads CASSLAGLLTQETQYF.